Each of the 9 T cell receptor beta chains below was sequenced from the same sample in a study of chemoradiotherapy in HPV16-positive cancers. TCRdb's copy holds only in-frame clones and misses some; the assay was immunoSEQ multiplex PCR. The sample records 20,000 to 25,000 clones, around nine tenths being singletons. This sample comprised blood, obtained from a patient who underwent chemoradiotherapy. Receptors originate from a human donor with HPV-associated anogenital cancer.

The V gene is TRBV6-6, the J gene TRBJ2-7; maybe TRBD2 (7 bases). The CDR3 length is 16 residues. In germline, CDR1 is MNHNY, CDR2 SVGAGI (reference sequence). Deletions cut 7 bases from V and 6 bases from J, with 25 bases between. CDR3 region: CASTQTYREGSTEQYF. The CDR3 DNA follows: TGTGCCAGCACCCAAACCTACAGGGAGGGGTCTACCGAGCAGTACTTC.

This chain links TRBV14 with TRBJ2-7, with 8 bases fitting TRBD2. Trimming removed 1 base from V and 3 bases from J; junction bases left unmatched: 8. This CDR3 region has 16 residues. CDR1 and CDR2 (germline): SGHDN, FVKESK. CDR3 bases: TGTGCCAGCAGCCAAGGAATTGGCCGGGGGGGCTACGAGCAGTACTTC. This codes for CASSQGIGRGGYEQYF.

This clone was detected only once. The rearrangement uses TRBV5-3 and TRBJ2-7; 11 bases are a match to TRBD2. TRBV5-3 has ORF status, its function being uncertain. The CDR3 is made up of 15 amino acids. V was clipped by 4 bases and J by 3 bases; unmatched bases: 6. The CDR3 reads CARSLTSGGVYEQYV. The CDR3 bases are TGTGCCAGAAGCCTAACTAGCGGGGGCGTCTACGAGCAGTACGTC.

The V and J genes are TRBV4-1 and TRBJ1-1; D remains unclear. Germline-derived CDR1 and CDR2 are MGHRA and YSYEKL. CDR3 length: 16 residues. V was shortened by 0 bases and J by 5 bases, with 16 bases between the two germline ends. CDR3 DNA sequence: TGCGCCAGCAGCCAAGAATCTGGGTATCTGAGAACTGAAGCTTTCTTT. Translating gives CASSQESGYLRTEAFF.

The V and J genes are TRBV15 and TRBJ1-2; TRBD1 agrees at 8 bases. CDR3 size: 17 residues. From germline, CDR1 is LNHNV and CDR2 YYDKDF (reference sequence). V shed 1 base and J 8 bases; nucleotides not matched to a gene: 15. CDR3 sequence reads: CATSRATPGQGTGGYTF. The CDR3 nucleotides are TGTGCCACCAGCAGAGCGACCCCTGGACAGGGCACGGGGGGCTACACCTTC.

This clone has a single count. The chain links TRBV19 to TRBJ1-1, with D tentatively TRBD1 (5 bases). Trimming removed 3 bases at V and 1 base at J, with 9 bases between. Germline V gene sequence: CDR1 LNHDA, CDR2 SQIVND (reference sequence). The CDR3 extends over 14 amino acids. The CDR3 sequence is CASSMGGANTEAFF. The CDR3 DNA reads TGTGCCAGTAGTATGGGGGGTGCGAACACTGAAGCTTTCTTT.

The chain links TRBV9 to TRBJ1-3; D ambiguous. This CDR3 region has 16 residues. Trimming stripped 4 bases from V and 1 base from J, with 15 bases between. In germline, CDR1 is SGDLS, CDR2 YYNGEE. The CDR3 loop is CASSPQTAPSGNTIYF. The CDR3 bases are TGTGCCAGCAGCCCTCAAACAGCCCCGTCTGGAAACACCATATATTTT.

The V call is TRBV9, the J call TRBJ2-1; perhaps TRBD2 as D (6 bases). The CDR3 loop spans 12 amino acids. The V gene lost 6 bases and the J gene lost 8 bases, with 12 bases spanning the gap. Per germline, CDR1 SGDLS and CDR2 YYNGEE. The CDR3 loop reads CASTSAIDEQFF. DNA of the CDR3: TGTGCCAGCACTAGCGCTATCGATGAGCAGTTCTTC. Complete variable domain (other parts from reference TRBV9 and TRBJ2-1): DSGVTQTPKHLITATGQRVTLRCSPRSGDLSVYWYQQSLDQGLQFLIQYYNGEERAKGNILERFSAQQFPDLHSELNLSSLELGDSALYFCASTSAIDEQFFGPGTRLTVL.

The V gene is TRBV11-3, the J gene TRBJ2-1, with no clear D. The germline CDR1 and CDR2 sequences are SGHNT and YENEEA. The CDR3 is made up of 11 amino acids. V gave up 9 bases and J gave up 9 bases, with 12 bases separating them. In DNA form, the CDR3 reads TGTGCCAGTAAAGGAGATGGTGAGCAGTTCTTC. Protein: CASKGDGEQFF. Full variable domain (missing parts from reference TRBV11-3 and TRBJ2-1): EAGVVQSPRYKIIEKKQPVAFWCNPISGHNTLYWYLQNLGQGPELLIRYENEEAVDDSQLPKDRFSAERLKGVDSTLKIQPAELGDSAVYLCASKGDGEQFFGPGTRLTVL.